One and the same sample provided the 28 T cell receptor beta chains below, sequenced in a study of vaccination effects on CD4 cells after COVID-19. These receptors' targets are unknown. With the ViraFEST assay, the study expanded antigen-specific CD4+ T cells using viral peptide pools, then sequenced them. Investigators separated out CD4+ T cells once about eleven days of culture had passed. Neither prior SARS-CoV-2 infection nor positive nucleocapsid antibodies were present in the vaccine recipients. Assay used: immunoSEQ multiplex PCR; TCRdb lists only in-frame clones, some missing. The sample has 55,000 to 80,000 clones, around 80% seen once. The sequenced sample was CD4+ T cells from PBMCs cultured with SARS-CoV-2 spike peptides, obtained before COVID-19 vaccination. These receptors were collected from a human donor who received a COVID-19 vaccine.

The chain uses TRBV12-3 or TRBV12-4 and TRBJ2-1, with D uncertain. V shed 5 bases and J shed 8 bases, with 13 bases lying between them. CDR3 size: 13 residues. CDR3 sequence reads: CASSIRSGDEQFF. CDR3 coding DNA: TGTGCCAGCAGTATACGGTCCGGCGATGAGCAGTTCTTC.

CDR3 amino acids: CASGLQTGTDTQYF. The CDR3 region has the DNA TGTGCTAGTGGTTTGCAAACAGGCACAGATACGCAGTATTTT. The rearrangement joins TRBV12-5 to TRBJ2-3; D remains ambiguous. CDR1 is LGHNT, CDR2 FRNRAP, per germline. Between the trimmed V and J ends, which lost 2 bases and 1 base, there was a span of 7 bases. CDR3 length equals 14 residues. Full variable domain (rest looked up from reference TRBV12-5 and TRBJ2-3): DARVTQTPRHKVTEMGQEVTMRCQPILGHNTVFWYRQTMMQGLELLAYFRNRAPLDDSGMPKDRFSAEMPDATLATLKIQPSEPRDSAVYFCASGLQTGTDTQYFGPGTRLTVL.

In this sample, this clone turned up a few times. This chain joins TRBV21-1 and TRBJ2-1. TRBV21-1 is designated a pseudogene. The CDR3 is made up of 13 amino acids. The CDR3 protein is CASRNGFYNEQFF. The CDR3 DNA reads TGTGCCAGCAGGAATGGATTCTACAATGAGCAGTTCTTC.

This clone was counted once. The genes are TRBV28 and TRBJ1-5; no definite D call. The CDR3 sequence is 11 residues long. Trimming removed 6 bases from V and 9 bases from J, with 9 bases in between. The germline gives CDR1 MDHEN, CDR2 SYDVKM. CDR3 sequence reads: CASSSGRPQHF. CDR3 in DNA: TGTGCCAGCAGCTCGGGGAGGCCCCAGCATTTT.

The chain carries TRBV15 and TRBJ2-2, with 8 bases matching TRBD2. Germline V gives CDR1 LNHNV, CDR2 YYDKDF (reference sequence). This CDR3 region has 16 residues. The J segment lost 4 bases and the V segment lost 4 bases, leaving 8 bases of the junction unmatched. The CDR3 region has the DNA TGTGCCACCAGCAAACTAACGGGGGGGTCCACCGGGGAGCTGTTTTTT. It is translated as CATSKLTGGSTGELFF.

This chain links TRBV7-9 with TRBJ2-5, with TRBD2 matching over 11 bases. Germline V CDR1 and CDR2: SEHNR, FQNEAQ (reference sequence). The CDR3 sequence is 17 residues long. V lost 2 bases to trimming and J lost 2 bases; unmatched junction nucleotides: 7. The CDR3 region is CASSLLSGLAAQETQYF. The CDR3 DNA reads as TGTGCCAGCAGCTTACTTTCGGGACTAGCGGCACAAGAGACCCAGTACTTC. Drawing the rest from reference TRBV7-9 and TRBJ2-5, the complete variable domain is DTGVSQNPRHKITKRGQNVTFRCDPISEHNRLYWYRQTLGQGPEFLTYFQNEAQLEKSRLLSDRFSAERPKGSFSTLEIQRTEQGDSAMYLCASSLLSGLAAQETQYFGPGTRLLVL.

The chain has TRBV5-5 and TRBJ1-2; no definite D call. Trimming removed 0 bases at V and 6 bases at J, with 12 bases between. The CDR3 length is 14 residues. Germline assignment: CDR1 SGHKS and CDR2 YYEKEE (reference sequence). In DNA, the CDR3 is TGTGCCAGCAGCTTGGGGTGGGGAAGGGATGGCTACACCTTC. Translation gives CASSLGWGRDGYTF.

Points on this clone: At one end the junction does not follow the germline gene, possibly because of a read error. This rearrangement joins TRBV5-8 to TRBJ1-2; weak D call: TRBD1 (6 bases). The CDR3 contains 12 residues. The germline CDR1 and CDR2 sequences are SGHTS and YDEGEE. CDR3 bases: TGTGCCAGCACCCTTGTACAGGGCGGGCCGAACTTC. Its protein is CASTLVQGGPNF.

The chain links TRBV7-2 to TRBJ2-3, with D tentatively TRBD1 or TRBD2 (6 bases each). Germline V gene lookup returns CDR1 SGHTA and CDR2 FQGNSA. Trimming removed 8 bases from V and 1 base from J, with 13 bases in between. CDR3 size: 14 residues. The CDR3, as DNA: TGTGCCAGCCGCCCGGGGGCCCGCACAGATACGCAGTATTTT. It is translated as CASRPGARTDTQYF.

The chain joins TRBV6-1 to TRBJ2-5; maybe TRBD2 (7 bases). V gave up 2 bases and J gave up 5 bases, with 15 bases separating them. The germline V gene has CDR1 MNHNS and CDR2 SASEGT. The CDR3 runs to 15 residues. The CDR3 loop is CASSESTGGWETQYF. The CDR3 nucleotides read TGTGCCAGCAGTGAATCCACGGGGGGCTGGGAGACCCAGTACTTC.

This clone was counted once. V is TRBV12-5 and J is TRBJ2-5; 11 bases map to TRBD1. The J segment lost 4 bases and the V segment lost 6 bases, leaving 7 bases of the junction unmatched. The CDR3 consists of 15 residues. Germline CDR1 LGHNT, CDR2 FRNRAP. This chain's CDR3 is CASGRGQGAGETQYF. The CDR3 region has the DNA TGTGCTAGTGGCCGTGGACAGGGGGCAGGAGAGACCCAGTACTTC. The entire variable domain, with the rest obtained from reference TRBV12-5 and TRBJ2-5, is as follows: DARVTQTPRHKVTEMGQEVTMRCQPILGHNTVFWYRQTMMQGLELLAYFRNRAPLDDSGMPKDRFSAEMPDATLATLKIQPSEPRDSAVYFCASGRGQGAGETQYFGPGTRLLVL.

The chain recombines TRBV5-5 with TRBJ2-5; D unclear. Germline V CDR1 and CDR2: SGHKS, YYEKEE (reference sequence). This CDR3 spans 12 amino acids. Trimming removed 0 bases at V and 4 bases at J, with 4 bases between. CDR3 DNA: TGTGCCAGCAGCTTGGGCGTAGAGACCCAGTACTTC. Translation: CASSLGVETQYF. The full variable domain, its missing parts supplied by reference TRBV5-5 and TRBJ2-5, is DAGVTQSPTHLIKTRGQQVTLRCSPISGHKSVSWYQQVLGQGPQFIFQYYEKEERGRGNFPDRFSARQFPNYSSELNVNALLLGDSALYLCASSLGVETQYFGPGTRLLVL.

This chain connects TRBV9 to TRBJ2-5; D tentatively fits TRBD1 or TRBD2 (7 bases each). This CDR3 spans 16 amino acids. The germline V gene encodes CDR1 SGDLS and CDR2 YYNGEE. Trimming took 4 bases from V and 4 from J, leaving 20 bases between them. CDR3 region: CASSSRGGALVETQYF. For the CDR3, the DNA is TGTGCCAGCAGCTCCAGGGGGGGGGCTCTGGTAGAGACCCAGTACTTC.

The chain employs TRBV7-3 and TRBJ2-1; maybe TRBD2 (6 bases). Germline lookup yields CDR1 SGHTA and CDR2 FQGTGA. V gave up 0 bases and J gave up 7 bases, with 16 bases separating them. This CDR3 has 16 amino acids. The CDR3 is CASSLTGGRAGNEQFF. The DNA of the CDR3 is TGTGCCAGCAGCTTAACGGGGGGACGGGCGGGAAATGAGCAGTTCTTC.

This chain connects TRBV19 to TRBJ1-1, with D tentatively TRBD1 (5 bases). Between the trimmed V and J ends, which lost 5 bases and 5 bases, there was a span of 15 bases. Germline CDR1 LNHDA, CDR2 SQIVND (reference sequence). The CDR3 consists of 14 residues. The CDR3 bases are TGTGCCAGTAGTGCCCGGGGGAGAAGGACTGAAGCTTTCTTT. Amino acids: CASSARGRRTEAFF.

In this sample, this clone turned up a few times. The chain carries TRBV5-1 and TRBJ1-1, with no clear D. Deletions cut 0 bases from V and 1 base from J, with 10 bases between. In germline, CDR1 is SGHRS, CDR2 YFSETQ. The CDR3 is 15 residues long. CDR3 residues: CASSLGETANTEAFF. CDR3 in DNA: TGCGCCAGCAGCTTGGGAGAAACAGCGAACACTGAAGCTTTCTTT.

The chain combines TRBV10-3 with TRBJ2-7; TRBD2 is a possible D gene (5 bases). CDR3 length: 13 residues. The V gene lost 4 bases and the J gene lost 3 bases, with 10 bases spanning the gap. CDR1 is ENHRY and CDR2 is SYGVKD in the germline V gene. CDR3 sequence: CAISAGRDYEQYV. The DNA of the CDR3 is TGTGCCATCAGTGCCGGACGGGACTACGAGCAGTACGTC.

This sequence joins TRBV28 and TRBJ1-1, with a tentative D call TRBD1 (5 bases). V lost 6 bases, J lost 4 bases, and 24 bases lay in between. Germline lookup yields CDR1 MDHEN and CDR2 SYDVKM. This CDR3 contains 17 residues. Here the CDR3 reads CASSPTVYVRWGTEAFF. CDR3 DNA: TGTGCCAGCAGCCCGACAGTGTATGTCCGGTGGGGCACTGAAGCTTTCTTT.

The chain links TRBV12-5 to TRBJ1-1; D not resolved. Germline CDR1 reads LGHNT; CDR2 reads FRNRAP. The CDR3 contains 14 residues. The ends were cut back, 0 bases at V and 0 bases at J, with 5 bases in the middle. As DNA, the CDR3 is TGTGCTAGTGGTTTGGTAGGACTGAACACTGAAGCTTTCTTT. The encoded protein is CASGLVGLNTEAFF.

In nucleotides, the CDR3 is TGCGCCAGCAGTGAGTTCCGCTCTGGGGCCAACGTCCTGACTTTC. This translates into CASSEFRSGANVLTF. The gene calls are TRBV10-2 and TRBJ2-6, with no clear D. V gave up 1 base and J gave up 0 bases, with 4 bases separating them. The CDR3 is made up of 15 amino acids. The germline gives CDR1 WSHSY, CDR2 SAAADI.

This clone appeared a few times. The chain has TRBV28 and TRBJ1-6, with D unclear. Trimming shortened V by 6 bases and J by 0 bases, and 3 bases separated the two germline ends. The CDR3 has 13 amino acids. Per germline, CDR1 MDHEN and CDR2 SYDVKM. This CDR3 reads CASSSSYNSPLHF. The CDR3 DNA follows: TGTGCCAGCAGCAGCTCCTATAATTCACCCCTCCACTTT.

V gene TRBV10-1 combines with J gene TRBJ2-1; D is unclear. This CDR3 has 14 amino acids. Germline loops: CDR1 WNHNN, CDR2 SYGVQD (reference sequence). V was clipped by 2 bases and J by 2 bases, with 7 bases between them. The DNA for the CDR3 is TGCGCCAGCAGTGAGGGGGTTGCCTACAATGAGCAGTTCTTC. It specifies CASSEGVAYNEQFF.

The rearrangement joins TRBV5-1 to TRBJ2-5, with D perhaps TRBD1 (6 bases). Trimming pared 2 bases from V and 5 bases from J, leaving 10 bases between. The CDR3 consists of 13 residues. The germline V gene has CDR1 SGHRS and CDR2 YFSETQ. CDR3 sequence: CASSFDRQETQYF. In DNA form, the CDR3 reads TGCGCCAGCAGCTTTGACAGGCAGGAGACCCAGTACTTC.

J is TRBJ1-1 and V is TRBV29-1, with a possible D match to TRBD1 (5 bases). The CDR3 contains 12 residues. Germline CDR1 is SQVTM and CDR2 is ANQGSEA. V was cut by 2 bases and J by 8 bases, with 12 bases left in between. In DNA, the CDR3 is TGCAGCGTTGAAATTCGCCCAGGGGAAGCTTTCTTT. Its translation is CSVEIRPGEAFF.

The chain recombines TRBV4-3 with TRBJ2-7; tentative D call: TRBD1 (6 bases). CDR3 length: 18 residues. Trimming removed 2 bases from V and 7 bases from J, with 27 bases in between. From germline, CDR1 is LGHNA and CDR2 YSLEER. The CDR3: CASSQPHCGGPLAVEQYV. The CDR3 nucleotides are TGCGCCAGCAGCCAACCCCATTGTGGGGGCCCGTTAGCTGTTGAGCAGTACGTC.

The V gene is TRBV7-2, the J gene TRBJ1-2, with 9 nucleotides matching TRBD1. V lost 0 bases and J lost 2; bases outside the gene matches: 1. There are 15 residues in the CDR3. The germline V gene has CDR1 SGHTA and CDR2 FQGNSA. The CDR3 DNA reads as TGTGCCAGCAGCTTAGCAGGACAGGGGAACTATGGCTACACCTTC. Residues: CASSLAGQGNYGYTF.

This clone appeared a few times. The genes are TRBV29-1 and TRBJ1-2; weak D call: TRBD1 (5 bases). Trimming pared 3 bases from V and 6 bases from J, leaving 14 bases between. The CDR3 totals 13 residues. Germline lookup yields CDR1 SQVTM and CDR2 ANQGSEA. In nucleotides, the CDR3 is TGCAGCGTTGATCGGGCGGGGGTCGATGGCTACACCTTC. It specifies CSVDRAGVDGYTF.

V usage is TRBV4-1 and J usage is TRBJ2-1, with no clear D. CDR3 length equals 14 residues. Germline CDR1 MGHRA, CDR2 YSYEKL. The V gene lost 4 bases and the J gene lost 8 bases, with 15 bases spanning the gap. CDR3 sequence reads: CASSLHHRLDEQFF. CDR3 coding DNA: TGCGCCAGCAGCCTACACCATCGCTTAGATGAGCAGTTCTTC.